This entry concerns a single T cell receptor (beta chain). Its antigen is not known. Profiling relied on immunoSEQ multiplex PCR, and the TCRdb table lists in-frame clones only, not all of them. The data contain about 100,000 clones, roughly 90% of them seen just once; the ten biggest clones take up less than 3.5%. This record comes from a study of T cell responses to AZD1222 COVID-19 vaccine. Study context: Second-dose intervals of approximately 4 or approximately 12 weeks were pooled.

CDR3 length: 12 residues. Germline V gene lookup returns CDR1 MDHEN and CDR2 SYDVKM. Findings and limits, study-wide: Increased Spike-specific TCR breadth and depth were observed after two AZD1222 doses. Among the donors, most were white British and more were female, and clonal diversity was possibly underestimated. Along spike, vaccine-associated CD4 TCRs were found throughout, with dominance at 160-218 and 743-854.

V gene TRBV28 combines with J gene TRBJ1-1; D is uncertain. The sequencing used peripheral blood, collected on day 0 of AZD1222 vaccination. The source of this sequence is an adult in good health. The CDR3 loop reads CVCLGYDTEAFF. The CDR3 nucleotides read TGTGTCTGTTTGGGTTACGACACTGAAGCTTTCTTT.